Each of the 15 T cell receptor beta chains below was sequenced from the same sample in a study of blood T cell repertoires in COVID-19. The table came from immunoSEQ multiplex PCR; TCRdb's copy has only in-frame clones and leaves some out. The repertoire consists of fewer than 200,000 clones, with 85% occurring once and the leading ten covering under 4%. Sequencing input: peripheral blood. The receptors here all came from a human donor with acute or convalescent COVID-19. The donor label of this sample is uncertain.

The chain recombines TRBV5-1 with TRBJ2-1; 10 bases fit TRBD1. Germline assignment: CDR1 SGHRS and CDR2 YFSETQ. V trimming: 4 bases; J trimming: 4 bases; junction bases outside the gene matches: 8. The CDR3 is 16 amino acids. The CDR3 sequence: CASSPKGQGSYNEQFF. CDR3 nucleotide sequence: TGCGCCAGCAGCCCAAAGGGACAGGGGTCGTACAATGAGCAGTTCTTC.

J is TRBJ2-1 and V is TRBV7-2, with TRBD2 identical over 9 bases. This CDR3 spans 16 amino acids. Germline V gene data show CDR1 as SGHTA and CDR2 as FQGNSA. V lost 3 bases and J lost 2; bases outside the gene matches: 5. The CDR3 reads CASSLRGGATYNEQFF. CDR3 DNA: TGTGCCAGCAGCTTGCGCGGGGGGGCGACCTACAATGAGCAGTTCTTC.

The chain couples TRBV19 to TRBJ1-3, with D perhaps matching TRBD1 (5 bases). CDR1 is LNHDA, CDR2 SQIVND, per germline (reference sequence). The CDR3 loop spans 15 amino acids. V was cut by 9 bases and J by 4 bases, with 19 bases left in between. CDR3 nucleotides: TGTGCCAGCATCATGGCGGGGCTGGGCGGAAACACCATATATTTT. It translates to CASIMAGLGGNTIYF.

The chain uses TRBV2 and TRBJ1-5; D is unresolved. V was cut by 6 bases and J by 0 bases, with 9 bases left in between. Germline V gene sequence: CDR1 SNHLY, CDR2 FYNNEI. The CDR3 has 14 amino acids. CDR3: CASSRGLSNQPQHF. CDR3 nucleotide sequence: TGTGCCAGCAGCAGAGGCCTTAGCAATCAGCCCCAGCATTTT.

The rearrangement links TRBV19 to TRBJ1-2; D may be TRBD1 (5 bases). The CDR3 runs to 14 residues. Germline CDR1 is LNHDA and CDR2 is SQIVND (reference sequence). Between the trimmed V and J ends, which lost 3 bases and 4 bases, there was a span of 12 bases. CDR3 nucleotide sequence: TGTGCCAGTAGTATTTCCGACAGCCCCTATGGCTACACCTTC. It is translated as CASSISDSPYGYTF.

The V and J genes are TRBV28 and TRBJ1-5; 12 bases are shared with TRBD1. The V and J ends lost 6 bases and 4 bases, in that order; junction bases with no gene match: 4. This CDR3 region has 15 residues. Germline V gene data show CDR1 as MDHEN and CDR2 as SYDVKM. The CDR3 sequence is CASSRDRGRNQPQHF. CDR3 nucleotide sequence: TGTGCCAGCAGCCGGGACAGGGGGCGTAATCAGCCCCAGCATTTT. Based on the CDR3 plus reference TRBV28 and TRBJ1-5, the full variable domain is DVKVTQSSRYLVKRTGEKVFLECVQDMDHENMFWYRQDPGLGLRLIYFSYDVKMKEKGDIPEGYSVSREKKERFSLILESASTNQTSMYLCASSRDRGRNQPQHFGDGTRLSIL.

This sequence joins TRBV30 and TRBJ2-2, with a weak D call TRBD2 (6 bases). CDR1 is GTSNPN, CDR2 SVGIG, per germline (reference sequence). This CDR3 comprises 15 residues. V lost 0 bases, J lost 4 bases, and 12 bases lay in between. The CDR3 sequence: CAWSVVGLLTGELFF. CDR3 coding DNA: TGTGCCTGGAGTGTAGTGGGACTTCTCACCGGGGAGCTGTTTTTT.

Only a few counts were recorded for this clone. The J gene is TRBJ2-7, the V gene TRBV4-3; no firm D call. Between the trimmed V and J ends, which lost 3 bases and 4 bases, there was a span of 13 bases. CDR1 and CDR2 (germline): LGHNA, YSLEER. The CDR3 is 14 amino acids. The CDR3 spells CASSQRSVGYEQYF. CDR3 nucleotides: TGCGCCAGCAGCCAGCGGTCAGTCGGTTACGAGCAGTACTTC.

The chain recombines TRBV19 with TRBJ1-6; 8 bases are shared with TRBD1. The germline gives CDR1 LNHDA, CDR2 SQIVND (reference sequence). V shed 4 bases and J 11 bases; nucleotides not matched to a gene: 10. The CDR3 sequence is 15 residues long. CDR3: CASSTNSDRAAPLHF. CDR3 bases: TGTGCCAGTAGTACCAACTCGGACAGGGCAGCACCCCTCCACTTT.

The rearrangement uses TRBV27 and TRBJ2-5, with a possible D match to TRBD2 (6 bases). The germline gives CDR1 MNHEY, CDR2 SMNVEV (reference sequence). The CDR3 is 17 amino acids. V was cut by 6 bases and J by 4 bases, with 24 bases left in between. CDR3 nucleotide sequence: TGTGCCAGCAGAGGAGCTCGGATGGGGGGTGGGCGAGAGACCCAGTACTTC. This translates into CASRGARMGGGRETQYF.

Only one count was recorded for this clone. This rearrangement joins TRBV18 to TRBJ1-5, with D possibly TRBD1 on 6 matching bases. V shed 4 bases and J shed 3 bases, with 13 bases lying between them. The CDR3 has 15 amino acids. Looked up from germline, CDR1 is KGHSH and CDR2 is LQKENI. CDR3 region: CASSRRTDINQPQHF. The CDR3, as DNA: TGTGCCAGCTCACGACGGACAGACATCAATCAGCCCCAGCATTTT.

The rearrangement joins TRBV7-2 to TRBJ2-3, with D uncertain. The CDR3 loop spans 16 amino acids. The germline gives CDR1 SGHTA, CDR2 FQGNSA. The DNA of the CDR3 is TGTGCGAGCTCGCGGCTACGTACCCGGGGCACAGATACGCAGTATTTT. Translating it yields CASSRLRTRGTDTQYF.

This clone was observed a single time. This chain joins TRBV5-6 and TRBJ1-2; 7 nucleotides agree with TRBD1. The CDR3 sequence is 14 residues long. The J segment lost 4 bases and the V segment lost 4 bases, leaving 7 bases of the junction unmatched. Germline CDR1 reads SGHDT; CDR2 reads YYEEEE. The CDR3 nucleotides are TGTGCCAGCAGCCCGGGGTGGACAGGCTATGGCTACACCTTC. It codes for CASSPGWTGYGYTF.

The V and J genes are TRBV12-3 or TRBV12-4 and TRBJ1-2; D gene ambiguous. This CDR3 is 12 amino acids long. V lost 0 bases, J lost 8 bases, and 7 bases lay in between. The chain's CDR3 is CASSLAVRGYTF. DNA for the CDR3: TGTGCCAGCAGTTTAGCGGTCCGGGGCTACACCTTC.

This chain links TRBV18 with TRBJ1-2; D not certain. This CDR3 region has 12 residues. Per germline, CDR1 KGHSH and CDR2 LQKENI. V was trimmed by 5 bases and J by 1 base, leaving 5 bases between them. The CDR3, as DNA: TGTGCCAGCTCAAATAATAACTATGGCTACACCTTC. It is translated as CASSNNNYGYTF.